Below, 32 T cell receptor beta chains from the same sample are listed, as sequenced in a study of T cell responses to AZD1222 COVID-19 vaccine. Measured with immunoSEQ multiplex PCR; TCRdb has only the in-frame clones, and not every one. The sample includes fewer than 110,000 clones, approximately 84% of them seen just once. The starting material was peripheral blood, obtained on day 0 of AZD1222 vaccination. These receptors came from an adult in good health.

The sample holds a few counts of this clone. The V call is TRBV2, the J call TRBJ2-2; D is unresolved. The CDR3 is 15 amino acids. Germline V gene lookup returns CDR1 SNHLY and CDR2 FYNNEI. V dropped 2 bases and J dropped 1 base, with 8 bases sitting between them. In nucleotides, the CDR3 is TGTGCCAGCAGTGAACTCAGGCTGAACACCGGGGAGCTGTTTTTT. Residues: CASSELRLNTGELFF.

This clone was picked up one time. The chain couples TRBV19 to TRBJ2-6; D not resolved. The ends were cut back, 3 bases at V and 1 base at J, with 13 bases in the middle. Germline CDR1 reads LNHDA; CDR2 reads SQIVND (reference sequence). The length of the CDR3 is 17 residues. This chain's CDR3 is CASSIGSLLSGANVLTF. The DNA of the CDR3 is TGTGCCAGTAGTATCGGGTCTTTGCTATCTGGGGCCAACGTCCTGACTTTC. The variable domain in full, completed from reference TRBV19 and TRBJ2-6, reads DGGITQSPKYLFRKEGQNVTLSCEQNLNHDAMYWYRQDPGQGLRLIYYSQIVNDFQKGDIAEGYSVSREKKESFPLTVTSAQKNPTAFYLCASSIGSLLSGANVLTFGAGSRLTVL.

J is TRBJ1-1 and V is TRBV5-5, with D perhaps TRBD1 (5 bases). The length of the CDR3 is 14 residues. Germline CDR1 SGHKS, CDR2 YYEKEE (reference sequence). Trimming left V 2 bases short and J 2 bases short, with 10 bases between. The CDR3 sequence is CASSFQGGNTEAFF. CDR3 bases: TGTGCCAGCAGCTTTCAGGGAGGAAACACTGAAGCTTTCTTT. Full variable domain (outside the CDR3, taken from reference TRBV5-5 and TRBJ1-1): DAGVTQSPTHLIKTRGQQVTLRCSPISGHKSVSWYQQVLGQGPQFIFQYYEKEERGRGNFPDRFSARQFPNYSSELNVNALLLGDSALYLCASSFQGGNTEAFFGQGTRLTVV.

The sample holds one count of this clone. The chain joins TRBV28 to TRBJ1-6; a possible D gene is TRBD1 (5 bases). The ends were cut back, 2 bases at V and 9 bases at J, with 14 bases in the middle. CDR1 is MDHEN and CDR2 is SYDVKM in the germline V gene. CDR3 length equals 15 residues. The CDR3 loop reads CASSLGETDSSPLHF. The CDR3 DNA is TGTGCCAGCAGTTTAGGGGAGACAGATAGTTCACCCCTCCACTTT.

The CDR3 reads CASSSSSGEGHNEQFF. CDR3 bases: TGTGCCAGCAGCTCCTCTAGCGGGGAGGGCCACAATGAGCAGTTCTTC. The chain couples TRBV7-6 to TRBJ2-1; 9 bases are shared with TRBD2. Germline V lookup: CDR1 SGHVS, CDR2 FNYEAQ. V lost 4 bases and J lost 5; bases outside the gene matches: 9. This CDR3 contains 16 residues. Full variable domain (outside the CDR3, taken from reference TRBV7-6 and TRBJ2-1): GAGVSQSPRYKVTKRGQDVALRCDPISGHVSLYWYRQALGQGPEFLTYFNYEAQQDKSGLPNDRFSAERPEGSISTLTIQRTEQRDSAMYRCASSSSSGEGHNEQFFGPGTRLTVL.

This chain connects TRBV11-2 to TRBJ2-1, with 7 bases identical to TRBD1. Trimming at V came to 1 base and at J to 7 bases, leaving 7 bases not matched to a gene. Germline lookup yields CDR1 SGHAT and CDR2 FQNNGV. This CDR3 is 15 amino acids long. CDR3 residues: CASSLVGTAINEQFF. The CDR3 nucleotides are TGTGCCAGCAGCTTAGTAGGGACAGCGATAAATGAGCAGTTCTTC. Full variable domain (missing parts from reference TRBV11-2 and TRBJ2-1): EAGVAQSPRYKIIEKRQSVAFWCNPISGHATLYWYQQILGQGPKLLIQFQNNGVVDDSQLPKDRFSAERLKGVDSTLKIQPAKLEDSAVYLCASSLVGTAINEQFFGPGTRLTVL.

The chain links TRBV6-5 to TRBJ1-3, with D unresolved. The germline V gene encodes CDR1 MNHEY and CDR2 SVGAGI. V was pared by 5 bases and J by 0 bases, with 8 bases between. The length of the CDR3 is 14 residues. CDR3 DNA sequence: TGTGCCAGCAGTAAAACATTCTCTGGAAACACCATATATTTT. Translating gives CASSKTFSGNTIYF.

The J gene is TRBJ2-7, the V gene TRBV9; 9 positions agree with TRBD1. With V trimmed by 5 bases and J by 6 bases, 6 bases remained unmatched. The length of the CDR3 is 13 residues. From germline, CDR1 is SGDLS and CDR2 YYNGEE. The DNA for the CDR3 is TGTGCCAGCAGGGGACAGGGAGTTGCCGAGCAGTACTTC. This translates into CASRGQGVAEQYF.

This rearrangement joins TRBV28 to TRBJ1-5, with D perhaps matching TRBD1 (5 bases). The CDR3 contains 14 residues. CDR1 and CDR2 (germline): MDHEN, SYDVKM. V gave up 6 bases and J gave up 5 bases, with 14 bases separating them. The CDR3 spells CASRIRTTHQPQHF. CDR3 DNA sequence: TGTGCCAGCAGGATAAGGACAACACATCAGCCCCAGCATTTT. Combining the CDR3 with reference TRBV28 and TRBJ1-5 gives the whole variable domain DVKVTQSSRYLVKRTGEKVFLECVQDMDHENMFWYRQDPGLGLRLIYFSYDVKMKEKGDIPEGYSVSREKKERFSLILESASTNQTSMYLCASRIRTTHQPQHFGDGTRLSIL.

The chain recombines TRBV3-1 (or the pseudogene TRBV3-2) with TRBJ2-3, with 10 bases aligning to TRBD1. V shed 3 bases, J shed 1 base, and the junction held 10 bases outside the gene matches. Per germline, CDR1 LGHDT and CDR2 YNNKEL (reference sequence). The CDR3 totals 18 residues. The chain's CDR3 is CASSHFFSGTGGTDTQYF. The CDR3 DNA reads as TGTGCCAGCAGCCATTTTTTTTCCGGGACAGGGGGCACAGATACGCAGTATTTT.

V and J are TRBV3-1 (or the pseudogene TRBV3-2) and TRBJ1-1, with 8 bases lining up with TRBD1. The CDR3 is 15 amino acids. The V segment lost 1 base and the J segment 1 base; nucleotides outside the gene matches: 2. CDR1 is LGHDT, CDR2 YNNKEL, per germline (reference sequence). CDR3 region: CASSQADRANTEAFF. Here the CDR3 DNA reads TGTGCCAGCAGCCAAGCGGACAGGGCGAACACTGAAGCTTTCTTT.

This chain links TRBV3-1 (or the pseudogene TRBV3-2) with TRBJ2-7; 12 nucleotides match TRBD1. The CDR3 contains 15 residues. CDR1 is LGHDT, CDR2 YNNKEL, per germline (reference sequence). Germline trimming cut 2 bases from V and 5 bases from J; bases unmatched to any gene: 4. The CDR3 here is CASSQPGQGAHEQYF. CDR3 in DNA: TGTGCCAGCAGCCAACCGGGACAGGGGGCCCACGAGCAGTACTTC.

This clone is a singleton in its sample. The V call is TRBV25-1, the J call TRBJ1-2; 9 nucleotides align to TRBD1. The CDR3 covers 18 residues. CDR1 and CDR2 (germline): MGHDK, SYGVNS. J gave up 2 bases and V 2 bases, and 12 bases lay outside the gene matches. The CDR3, as DNA: TGTGCCAGCAGTGAACTTGGTGGACAGGGGTCTTGGAACTATGGCTACACCTTC. It yields the protein CASSELGGQGSWNYGYTF.

The chain links TRBV24-1 to TRBJ2-5, with 7 bases matching TRBD1. Losses at the gene ends were 4 bases for V and 5 bases for J; bases not matched to a gene: 9. This CDR3 contains 15 residues. CDR1 is KGHDR, CDR2 SFDVKD, per germline. DNA of the CDR3: TGTGCCACCAGTGACCCCAGACAGGGTGGGGAGACCCAGTACTTC. It is translated as CATSDPRQGGETQYF.

This chain joins TRBV5-4 and TRBJ2-3; TRBD2 agrees at 15 bases. Germline trimming cut 0 bases from V and 2 bases from J; bases unmatched to any gene: 7. Germline lookup yields CDR1 SGHNT and CDR2 YYREEE (reference sequence). This CDR3 contains 19 residues. CDR3: CASSLDPGLAGGLTDTQYF. The CDR3 region has the DNA TGTGCCAGCAGCTTGGACCCTGGACTAGCGGGAGGGCTCACAGATACGCAGTATTTT.

This sequence joins TRBV19 and TRBJ1-2; 8 positions match TRBD1. V lost 4 bases and J lost 0; bases outside the gene matches: 7. The CDR3 has 16 residues. From germline, CDR1 is LNHDA and CDR2 SQIVND (reference sequence). CDR3 in DNA: TGTGCCAGTAGTACCGCAGGGGGCGGCTCTAACTATGGCTACACCTTC. Its translation: CASSTAGGGSNYGYTF.

The chain couples TRBV9 to TRBJ2-7, with 10 bases lining up with TRBD2. In germline, CDR1 is SGDLS, CDR2 YYNGEE. Losses at the gene ends were 0 bases for V and 3 bases for J; bases not matched to a gene: 3. The CDR3 sequence is 15 residues long. The CDR3 nucleotides are TGTGCCAGCAGCGTAGAAGCGGGGGGGTACTACGAGCAGTACTTC. This codes for CASSVEAGGYYEQYF. Full variable domain (rest looked up from reference TRBV9 and TRBJ2-7): DSGVTQTPKHLITATGQRVTLRCSPRSGDLSVYWYQQSLDQGLQFLIQYYNGEERAKGNILERFSAQQFPDLHSELNLSSLELGDSALYFCASSVEAGGYYEQYFGPGTRLTVT.

V is TRBV7-2 and J is TRBJ1-5; no clear D gene. V shed 4 bases and J shed 8 bases, with 12 bases lying between them. The CDR3 is 13 amino acids. Germline CDR1 reads SGHTA; CDR2 reads FQGNSA. This chain's CDR3 is CASSSDALKPQHF. Written as DNA, the CDR3 is TGTGCCAGCAGCTCCGATGCACTCAAGCCCCAGCATTTT. Filled out from reference TRBV7-2 and TRBJ1-5, the complete variable domain reads GAGVSQSPSNKVTEKGKDVELRCDPISGHTALYWYRQSLGQGLEFLIYFQGNSAPDKSGLPSDRFSAERTGGSVSTLTIQRTQQEDSAVYLCASSSDALKPQHFGDGTRLSIL.

The chain uses TRBV9 and TRBJ2-7, with D possibly being TRBD2 (5 bases). The length of the CDR3 is 13 residues. Looked up from germline, CDR1 is SGDLS and CDR2 is YYNGEE. Trimming took 0 bases from V and 3 from J, leaving 7 bases between them. The CDR3 DNA is TGTGCCAGCAGCGTAGGGGCGGGCTACGAGCAGTACTTC. Its translation is CASSVGAGYEQYF.

The table lists this clone with a count of one. V usage is TRBV5-8 and J usage is TRBJ2-2; 12 nucleotides align to TRBD2. The V and J ends lost 2 bases and 4 bases, in that order; junction bases with no gene match: 6. The CDR3 consists of 17 residues. CDR1 and CDR2 (germline): SGHTS, YDEGEE. CDR3 coding DNA: TGTGCCAGCAGCTTCGCCGGGACTAGCGGGTTCACCGGGGAGCTGTTTTTT. Encoded protein: CASSFAGTSGFTGELFF.

This chain links TRBV5-5 with TRBJ1-4; TRBD1 might be the D (6 bases). In germline, CDR1 is SGHKS, CDR2 YYEKEE (reference sequence). V lost 4 bases to trimming and J lost 11 bases, with 21 bases between them. The CDR3 is made up of 15 amino acids. The CDR3 bases are TGTGCCAGCAGCCCCCTAGACAGGCAAATGAGTAAACTGTTTTTT. Protein sequence: CASSPLDRQMSKLFF.

This chain joins TRBV5-4 and TRBJ2-5; 11 positions match TRBD2. This CDR3 is built from 16 residues. Looked up from germline, CDR1 is SGHNT and CDR2 is YYREEE (reference sequence). Trimming cost V 4 bases and J 2 bases; bases outside gene matches: 7. CDR3 coding DNA: TGTGCCAGCAGCGGGGGCGGACTAGCGGGTCAAGAGACCCAGTACTTC. Its translation: CASSGGGLAGQETQYF.

V is TRBV11-1 and J is TRBJ1-2; D gene ambiguous. This CDR3 has 13 residues. Germline V gene sequence: CDR1 SGHAT, CDR2 FQDESV (reference sequence). Between the trimmed V and J ends, which lost 5 bases and 8 bases, there was a span of 15 bases. CDR3 sequence (DNA): TGTGCCAGCAGCCCGGCTGGGATCCACGGCTACACCTTC. Protein: CASSPAGIHGYTF.

This sequence joins TRBV7-7 and TRBJ1-3; D is perhaps TRBD1 (5 bases). CDR3 size: 14 residues. The V and J ends lost 5 bases and 4 bases respectively, with 12 bases between them. In germline, CDR1 is SSHAT, CDR2 FNYEAQ (reference sequence). CDR3 residues: CASSPYGQGNTIYF. The DNA for the CDR3 is TGTGCCAGCAGCCCCTACGGACAAGGAAACACCATATATTTT.

The chain uses TRBV5-6 and TRBJ2-5; no reliable D call. The CDR3 length is 14 residues. Per germline, CDR1 SGHDT and CDR2 YYEEEE. V shed 2 bases and J shed 0 bases, with 8 bases lying between them. The CDR3 bases are TGTGCCAGCAGCTTCGGTCAGCACCAAGAGACCCAGTACTTC. Protein sequence: CASSFGQHQETQYF.

The chain is built from TRBV7-9 and TRBJ2-4; D ambiguous. Germline V gene data show CDR1 as SEHNR and CDR2 as FQNEAQ (reference sequence). The CDR3 sequence is 15 residues long. V was trimmed by 4 bases and J by 4 bases, leaving 14 bases between them. CDR3 DNA: TGTGCCAGCAGCTCTATCGGACGGGTAAAAAACATTCAGTACTTC. Protein product: CASSSIGRVKNIQYF.

The chain has TRBV28 and TRBJ1-5; D is possibly TRBD1 (6 bases). Germline CDR1 reads MDHEN; CDR2 reads SYDVKM. Trimming cost V 3 bases and J 0 bases, with 12 bases left between them. The CDR3 length is 16 residues. CDR3 sequence: CASSFRGAYSNQPQHF. CDR3 sequence (DNA): TGTGCCAGCAGTTTTCGGGGGGCTTATAGCAATCAGCCCCAGCATTTT.

The rearrangement uses TRBV5-1 and TRBJ2-3; no reliable D call. The CDR3 runs to 12 residues. Trimming removed 0 bases from V and 6 bases from J, with 5 bases in between. The germline CDR1 and CDR2 sequences are SGHRS and YFSETQ. The DNA of the CDR3 is TGCGCCAGCAGCTTGGTTGCGGATACGCAGTATTTT. This encodes CASSLVADTQYF.

This clone came up a few times. The J gene is TRBJ1-3, the V gene TRBV6-5, with D possibly TRBD1 on 5 matching bases. With 5 bases removed from V and 7 bases from J, the gap between germline ends came to 15 bases. The CDR3 length is 14 residues. The germline gives CDR1 MNHEY, CDR2 SVGAGI. The CDR3 loop is CASSTPTAGNTIYF. DNA for the CDR3: TGTGCCAGCAGTACGCCGACAGCGGGGAACACCATATATTTT.

This chain connects TRBV6-6 to TRBJ2-5; no clear D gene. Trimming left V 6 bases short and J 5 bases short, with 10 bases between. This CDR3 region has 12 residues. The germline gives CDR1 MNHNY, CDR2 SVGAGI (reference sequence). The CDR3 DNA follows: TGTGCCAGCAGGCCTACCGCGGAGACCCAGTACTTC. Translation: CASRPTAETQYF.

V and J are TRBV30 and TRBJ1-6; TRBD1 matches at 8 bases. CDR1 is GTSNPN and CDR2 is SVGIG in the germline V gene (reference sequence). The length of the CDR3 is 17 residues. With V trimmed by 2 bases and J by 7 bases, 13 bases remained unmatched. CDR3 in amino acids: CAWSIGQGGRVNSPLHF. The DNA for the CDR3 is TGTGCCTGGAGTATCGGACAGGGAGGGCGTGTGAATTCACCCCTCCACTTT. Full variable domain (remainder filled in from reference TRBV30 and TRBJ1-6): SQTIHQWPATLVQPVGSPLSLECTVEGTSNPNLYWYRQAAGRGLQLLFYSVGIGQISSEVPQNLSASRPQDRQFILSSKKLLLSDSGFYLCAWSIGQGGRVNSPLHFGNGTRLTVT.

The rearrangement joins TRBV13 to TRBJ2-5, with D uncertain. The CDR3 runs to 13 residues. In germline, CDR1 is PRHDT, CDR2 FYEKMQ (reference sequence). V lost 0 bases and J lost 1, with 3 bases in between. The CDR3 sequence: CASSLGRQETQYF. The CDR3 DNA is TGTGCCAGCAGCTTAGGACGCCAAGAGACCCAGTACTTC. Full variable domain (outside the CDR3, taken from reference TRBV13 and TRBJ2-5): AAGVIQSPRHLIKEKRETATLKCYPIPRHDTVYWYQQGPGQDPQFLISFYEKMQSDKGSIPDRFSAQQFSDYHSELNMSSLELGDSALYFCASSLGRQETQYFGPGTRLLVL.